These 7 T cell receptor beta chains came from one sample sequenced in a study of CD8 T cells in ankylosing spondylitis. TCRdb reanalysed the 5' RACE reads using MiXCR and keeps one entry per CDR3 protein. The table has around 440,000 distinct CDR3 sequences, more than 15% seen once. Whole-study results and caveats: A motif of 7 to 9 highly homologous TCR beta variants was seen as apparently characteristic of ankylosing spondylitis blood.

The antigens these receptors bind are not known. The sample was blood, either unsorted or a sorted T cell fraction (not recorded which). Receptors originate from a male donor with ankylosing spondylitis.

This clonotype was recorded a few times. The gene calls are TRBV6-1 and TRBJ2-7, with D possibly being TRBD2 (6 bases). CDR3 length equals 14 residues. Germline V gene sequence: CDR1 MNHNS, CDR2 SASEGT. V gave up 8 bases and J gave up 0 bases, with 14 bases separating them. Here the CDR3 reads CASRSWEDSYEQYF. DNA of the CDR3: TGTGCCAGCCGATCCTGGGAGGACTCCTACGAGCAGTACTTC.

This clonotype was counted only a few times. The chain uses TRBV10-3 and TRBJ1-1; TRBD1 might be the D (5 bases). The CDR3 loop spans 14 amino acids. Deletions cut 4 bases from V and 1 base from J, with 10 bases between. Germline V gene data show CDR1 as ENHRY and CDR2 as SYGVKD. This CDR3 is CAISGGGTNTEAFF. The DNA for the CDR3 is TGTGCCATCAGTGGGGGGGGGACGAACACTGAAGCTTTCTTT.

The chain has TRBV19 and TRBJ2-3; 9 bases map to TRBD2. The CDR3 runs to 15 residues. The V gene's germline CDR1 is LNHDA and CDR2 SQIVND (reference sequence). Trimming took 3 bases from V and 2 from J; bases not matched to a gene: 3. The CDR3 coding sequence is TGTGCCAGTAGTATGGGGACTAGCCCCACAGATACGCAGTATTTT. Translating it yields CASSMGTSPTDTQYF.

The V and J genes are TRBV2 and TRBJ2-4; 7 bases align to TRBD1. Germline loops: CDR1 SNHLY, CDR2 FYNNEI. V was clipped by 7 bases and J by 10 bases; unmatched bases: 16. The CDR3 extends over 15 amino acids. CDR3 bases: TGTGCCAGCACCGAACGGACAGGCGTGGTAACTATTCAGTACTTC. Residues: CASTERTGVVTIQYF.

This clonotype was recorded a few times. The chain couples TRBV7-2 to TRBJ1-1; D is undetermined. The CDR3 has 15 residues. Germline V gene lookup returns CDR1 SGHTA and CDR2 FQGNSA. The V end was cut by 0 bases, the J end by 0 bases, with 8 bases between. CDR3 protein: CASSLAHSMNTEAFF. CDR3 bases: TGTGCCAGCAGCTTAGCGCACAGCATGAACACTGAAGCTTTCTTT.

This clonotype was counted at least ten times. The chain carries TRBV12-3 or TRBV12-4 and TRBJ2-2, with a possible D match to TRBD1 (5 bases). Trimming took 2 bases from V and 3 from J, leaving 7 bases between them. CDR3 length equals 14 residues. CDR3 bases: TGTGCCAGCAGTTTATTAGGGGACACCGGGGAGCTGTTTTTT. This gives the protein CASSLLGDTGELFF.

The CDR3 bases are TGTGCCAGCAGGGACAGGGGTCGGGAGCAGTACTTC. Its translation is CASRDRGREQYF. The chain links TRBV28 to TRBJ2-7, with 9 bases fitting TRBD1. Germline CDR1 is MDHEN and CDR2 is SYDVKM. V lost 6 bases to trimming and J lost 7 bases; unmatched junction nucleotides: 4. There are 12 residues in the CDR3.